A single sample is the source of the 27 T cell receptor beta chains below, sequenced in a study of shared clonotypes between healthy human individuals. Some clones are missing from TCRdb's copy, which holds only in-frame ones; the method was immunoSEQ multiplex PCR. The sample shows 2.3 million or so clones, just over 90% of them seen only once. Sequenced material: naive CD4+ T cells from PBMCs. Subset of the sample: CD45RA+ positively selected. The receptors derive from a man aged 18 to 35 in good health. Some clones in this sample may be carry-over from other donors' samples.

CDR3 sequence: CASSPSGAGGSYEQYF. CDR3 DNA: TGTGCCAGCAGCCCTTCGGGAGCGGGAGGCTCCTACGAGCAGTACTTC. This rearrangement joins TRBV14 to TRBJ2-7, with TRBD2 matching 9 bases. Trimming took 4 bases from V and 0 from J; bases not matched to a gene: 7. CDR1 is SGHDN and CDR2 is FVKESK in the germline V gene. There are 16 residues in the CDR3.

The DNA of the CDR3 is TGTGCCAGCAGCCCTTTGTTCGAGCAGTACTTC. It is translated as CASSPLFEQYF. The chain is built from TRBV7-9 and TRBJ2-7; D gene ambiguous. There are 11 residues in the CDR3. The V gene lost 5 bases and the J gene lost 6 bases, with 8 bases spanning the gap. Germline V gene data show CDR1 as SEHNR and CDR2 as FQNEAQ (reference sequence).

The chain combines TRBV4-3 with TRBJ1-3; D is uncertain. This CDR3 comprises 16 residues. V was clipped by 3 bases and J by 0 bases, with 12 bases between them. Germline loops: CDR1 LGHNA, CDR2 YSLEER. CDR3 in amino acids: CASSHADTSSGNTIYF. CDR3 sequence (DNA): TGCGCCAGCAGCCACGCCGACACGAGCTCTGGAAACACCATATATTTT.

The V call is TRBV27, the J call TRBJ2-7; a weak D match, TRBD1 (5 bases). The V and J ends lost 6 bases and 2 bases respectively, with 14 bases between them. The CDR3 has 14 residues. The V gene's germline CDR1 is MNHEY and CDR2 SMNVEV (reference sequence). The DNA of the CDR3 is TGTGCCAGCAGATACAGGAATTACGCCTACGAGCAGTACTTC. It is translated as CASRYRNYAYEQYF.

This clone has just one count. The chain couples TRBV28 to TRBJ1-1; D perhaps matches TRBD1 (6 bases). In germline, CDR1 is MDHEN, CDR2 SYDVKM. This CDR3 spans 15 amino acids. V dropped 3 bases and J dropped 7 bases, with 18 bases sitting between them. CDR3 protein: CASSFTGGRSGEAFF. The DNA for the CDR3 is TGTGCCAGCAGTTTCACGGGGGGGCGGTCGGGTGAAGCTTTCTTT.

This chain uses TRBV19 with TRBJ1-4, with D tentatively TRBD1 (5 bases). Trimming removed 2 bases from V and 6 bases from J, with 10 bases in between. This CDR3 is 14 amino acids long. Looked up from germline, CDR1 is LNHDA and CDR2 is SQIVND (reference sequence). The CDR3: CASSIQGTYEKLFF. In DNA form, the CDR3 reads TGTGCCAGTAGTATACAGGGTACTTATGAAAAACTGTTTTTT.

The chain has TRBV11-2 and TRBJ2-3, with TRBD2 matching over 10 bases. Germline V lookup: CDR1 SGHAT, CDR2 FQNNGV. V was pared by 1 base and J by 2 bases, with 3 bases of the junction left unmatched. This CDR3 has 16 amino acids. CDR3 residues: CASSLGGLAATDTQYF. CDR3 in DNA: TGTGCCAGCAGCTTAGGTGGACTAGCGGCCACAGATACGCAGTATTTT.

The V gene is TRBV18, the J gene TRBJ2-2, with a weak D call TRBD2 (6 bases). Trimming pared 5 bases from V and 4 bases from J, leaving 14 bases between. The CDR3 totals 15 residues. Per germline, CDR1 KGHSH and CDR2 LQKENI. The CDR3 region is CASSTSTGSTGELFF. CDR3 nucleotide sequence: TGTGCCAGCTCAACCTCTACCGGGAGCACCGGGGAGCTGTTTTTT.

V is TRBV5-1 and J is TRBJ2-2, with 9 bases fitting TRBD1. After removal of 2 bases from V and 7 bases from J, the junction contained 9 bases not matched to a gene. This CDR3 comprises 16 residues. The germline V gene encodes CDR1 SGHRS and CDR2 YFSETQ. CDR3 protein: CASSLQGAEQGGELFF. Here the CDR3 DNA reads TGCGCCAGCAGCTTACAGGGGGCGGAACAAGGCGGGGAGCTGTTTTTT.

The chain employs TRBV9 and TRBJ1-1, with D possibly TRBD1 on 5 matching bases. CDR1 SGDLS and CDR2 YYNGEE come from the germline V gene. The length of the CDR3 is 14 residues. With 4 bases removed from V and 1 base from J, the gap between germline ends came to 11 bases. The CDR3 bases are TGTGCCAGCAGCCCCGGCAGGGCGAACACTGAAGCTTTCTTT. Its protein is CASSPGRANTEAFF.

The chain uses TRBV5-1 and TRBJ2-7; 12 bases match TRBD1. This CDR3 has 16 residues. Losses at the gene ends were 4 bases for V and 3 bases for J; bases not matched to a gene: 8. CDR1 SGHRS and CDR2 YFSETQ come from the germline V gene. The chain's CDR3 is CASSPGTGGNFYEQYF. Here the CDR3 DNA reads TGCGCCAGCAGCCCGGGGACAGGGGGCAACTTCTACGAGCAGTACTTC.

The V gene is TRBV28, the J gene TRBJ1-4; weak D call: TRBD1 (5 bases). This CDR3 region has 15 residues. Trimming cost V 3 bases and J 8 bases, with 16 bases left between them. Germline V gives CDR1 MDHEN, CDR2 SYDVKM. CDR3 residues: CASSFPGSHREKLFF. The CDR3 nucleotides are TGTGCCAGCAGTTTTCCCGGGTCCCACAGGGAAAAACTGTTTTTT.

Concerning this clone: The same CDR3 arises from other DNA sequences in this sample as well. This chain connects TRBV19 to TRBJ1-5; D uncertain. The germline V and J ends were trimmed by 0 bases and 5 bases, with 5 bases remaining between them. This CDR3 has 13 residues. Germline CDR1 and CDR2: LNHDA and SQIVND (reference sequence). The CDR3 DNA sequence: TGTGCCAGTAGTATAGATCTTGATCAGCCCCAGCATTTT. Translation gives CASSIDLDQPQHF.

As for this clone: The sample carries other DNA sequences with the same CDR3. V usage is TRBV6-5 and J usage is TRBJ2-7, with a weak D call TRBD1 (6 bases). The CDR3 totals 13 residues. The ends were cut back, 0 bases at V and 6 bases at J, with 9 bases in the middle. CDR1 MNHEY and CDR2 SVGAGI come from the germline V gene. The CDR3 region has the DNA TGTGCCAGCAGTTACTCCAGGGGTGGCGAGCAGTACTTC. The encoded protein is CASSYSRGGEQYF.

V usage is TRBV5-1 and J usage is TRBJ2-7, with 10 bases aligning to TRBD2. Trimming at V came to 4 bases and at J to 6 bases, leaving 7 bases not matched to a gene. The CDR3 sequence is 14 residues long. Germline CDR1 is SGHRS and CDR2 is YFSETQ. CDR3 coding DNA: TGCGCCAGCAGCGACGCTAGCGGGAGCGGCGAGCAGTACTTC. This gives the protein CASSDASGSGEQYF.

The chain carries TRBV7-2 and TRBJ2-3; D unclear. Trimming took 2 bases from V and 1 from J, leaving 7 bases between them. This CDR3 is built from 14 residues. Germline CDR1 SGHTA, CDR2 FQGNSA. CDR3 DNA: TGTGCCAGCAGCTTACGCTGGGGCACAGATACGCAGTATTTT. It yields the protein CASSLRWGTDTQYF.

This clone came up once. The chain carries TRBV28 and TRBJ1-5; 7 nucleotides line up with TRBD1. The CDR3 covers 15 residues. V shed 5 bases, J shed 0 bases, and the junction held 4 bases outside the gene matches. CDR1 is MDHEN and CDR2 is SYDVKM in the germline V gene. CDR3 protein: CASSTYRGSNQPQHF. The CDR3 coding sequence is TGTGCCAGCAGTACCTACAGGGGTAGCAATCAGCCCCAGCATTTT.

The chain carries TRBV7-6 and TRBJ1-5; D gene unclear. V was shortened by 5 bases and J by 4 bases, with 9 bases between the two germline ends. CDR3 length equals 13 residues. Per germline, CDR1 SGHVS and CDR2 FNYEAQ. The CDR3 DNA follows: TGTGCCAGCAGCCCCGAGGCTAATCAGCCCCAGCATTTT. Protein: CASSPEANQPQHF.

The gene calls are TRBV5-4 and TRBJ2-3; maybe TRBD1 (5 bases). Trimming took 4 bases from V and 5 from J, leaving 14 bases between them. This CDR3 is 14 amino acids long. Looked up from germline, CDR1 is SGHNT and CDR2 is YYREEE (reference sequence). The DNA of the CDR3 is TGTGCCAGCAGCAGTAGACAGCGTGGAGATACGCAGTATTTT. Residues: CASSSRQRGDTQYF.

J is TRBJ1-3 and V is TRBV6-6, with 7 positions matching TRBD1. V lost 6 bases, J lost 2 bases, and 7 bases stayed unmatched. Germline lookup yields CDR1 MNHNY and CDR2 SVGAGI (reference sequence). The CDR3 has 15 residues. The CDR3 sequence is CASSTHRGAGNTIYF. The CDR3 coding sequence is TGTGCCAGCAGCACCCACAGGGGCGCTGGAAACACCATATATTTT.

V gene TRBV18 combines with J gene TRBJ2-1, with D possibly TRBD1 on 5 matching bases. Trimming cost V 4 bases and J 5 bases, with 12 bases left between them. Germline values: CDR1 KGHSH, CDR2 LQKENI. This CDR3 comprises 14 residues. The chain's CDR3 is CASSLAWGNNEQFF. The CDR3 region has the DNA TGTGCCAGCTCACTGGCCTGGGGCAACAATGAGCAGTTCTTC.

The CDR3: CATSRDSGGGEKLFF. Written as DNA, the CDR3 is TGTGCCACCAGCAGAGATTCGGGTGGCGGGGAAAAACTGTTTTTT. This rearrangement joins TRBV15 to TRBJ1-4; no reliable D call. CDR3 length: 15 amino acids. CDR1 is LNHNV, CDR2 YYDKDF, per germline (reference sequence). Trimming took off 0 bases at V and 8 bases at J, with 13 bases between the two ends.

This clone was seen only once. The rearrangement uses TRBV6-5 and TRBJ1-1; D might be TRBD1 (5 bases). CDR3 length: 15 residues. V lost 2 bases and J 6 bases, leaving 16 bases between the germline ends. The germline CDR1 and CDR2 sequences are MNHEY and SVGAGI. CDR3 amino acids: CASSYRVGVSPEAFF. In DNA form, the CDR3 reads TGTGCCAGCAGTTACCGAGTGGGGGTTAGCCCTGAAGCTTTCTTT.

The CDR3 DNA reads as TGCAGCGTTCGGACAGGGCTTGAGACCCAGTACTTC. Protein product: CSVRTGLETQYF. The rearrangement uses TRBV29-1 and TRBJ2-5, with 8 positions matching TRBD1. The CDR3 sequence is 12 residues long. After removal of 5 bases from V and 5 bases from J, the junction contained 4 bases not matched to a gene. The germline V gene has CDR1 SQVTM and CDR2 ANQGSEA.

The rearrangement uses TRBV15 and TRBJ2-7, with unresolved D. Trimming took 0 bases from V and 5 from J, leaving 5 bases between them. Germline V gene sequence: CDR1 LNHNV, CDR2 YYDKDF (reference sequence). The CDR3 loop spans 12 amino acids. CDR3 DNA: TGTGCCACCAGCAGAGATCGGCACGAGCAGTACTTC. Translation: CATSRDRHEQYF.

The chain recombines TRBV30 with TRBJ2-2, with 12 positions matching TRBD2. The CDR3 consists of 15 residues. The trim removed 1 base at V and 7 bases at J, leaving 4 bases unmatched. Germline CDR1 and CDR2: GTSNPN and SVGIG (reference sequence). CDR3 protein: CAWSGTSGKIGELFF. The CDR3 DNA reads as TGTGCCTGGAGTGGGACTAGCGGGAAAATCGGGGAGCTGTTTTTT.

This chain links TRBV9 with TRBJ2-1; TRBD2 aligns across 13 bases. CDR3 length: 15 amino acids. V shed 4 bases, J shed 6 bases, and the junction held 4 bases outside the gene matches. Germline CDR1 reads SGDLS; CDR2 reads YYNGEE. CDR3 amino acids: CASSTRTSGSNEQFF. The CDR3 nucleotides read TGTGCCAGCAGCACCCGGACTAGCGGGAGCAATGAGCAGTTCTTC.